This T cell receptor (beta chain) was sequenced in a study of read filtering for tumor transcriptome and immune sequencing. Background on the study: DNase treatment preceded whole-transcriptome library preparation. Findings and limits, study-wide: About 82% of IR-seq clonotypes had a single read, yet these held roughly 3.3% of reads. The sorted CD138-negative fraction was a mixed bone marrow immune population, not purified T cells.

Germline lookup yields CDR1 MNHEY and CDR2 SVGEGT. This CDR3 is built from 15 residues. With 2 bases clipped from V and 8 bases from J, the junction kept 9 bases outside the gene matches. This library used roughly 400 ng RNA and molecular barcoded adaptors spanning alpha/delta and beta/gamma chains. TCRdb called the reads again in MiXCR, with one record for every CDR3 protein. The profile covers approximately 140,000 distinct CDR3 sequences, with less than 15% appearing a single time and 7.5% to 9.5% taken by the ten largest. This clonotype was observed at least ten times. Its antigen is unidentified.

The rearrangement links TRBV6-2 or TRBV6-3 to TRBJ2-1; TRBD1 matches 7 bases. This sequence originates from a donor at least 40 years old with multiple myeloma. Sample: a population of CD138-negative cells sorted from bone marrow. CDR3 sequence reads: CASSYGARGLHEQFF. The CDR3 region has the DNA TGTGCCAGCAGTTACGGAGCGAGGGGGCTGCATGAGCAGTTCTTC.